Listed below are T cell receptor beta chains from one sample, sequenced in a study of Ad26.COV2.S vaccination and SARS-CoV-2 variants. Some clones are missing from TCRdb's copy, which holds only in-frame ones; the method was immunoSEQ multiplex PCR. The table records around 450,000 clones, 90% of them present only once. The sequencing used peripheral blood, collected in a trial of Ad26.COV2.S vaccine versus placebo. Source of these receptors: a person between 18 and 60 years old who received the Ad26.COV2.S COVID-19 vaccine or a placebo. Both conserved end residues are part of each CDR3. A D gene is named only where the DNA matches it firmly. Clone size, where shown, is once, few, many, or a class for clones that have expanded.

v_gene	abundance	d_gene	j_gene	CDR3nt	CDR3aa
TRBV5-4	NA	NA	TRBJ1-1	TGTGCCAGCAGCTTGGTAGGGTTCCGCACTGAAGCTTTCTTT	CASSLVGFRTEAFF
TRBV28	NA	NA	TRBJ1-2	TGTGCCAGTCTACTTGGGGGGGCGAATGGCTACACCTTC	CASLLGGANGYTF
TRBV10-1	NA	TRBD2	TRBJ2-5	TGCGCCAGCAGTGAAAAAAGACTAGCGGGAGAGCAAGAGACCCAGTACTTC	CASSEKRLAGEQETQYF
TRBV7-2	NA	NA	TRBJ2-2	TGTGCCAGCAGTCCAAGCACCGGGGAGCTGTTTTTT	CASSPSTGELFF
TRBV14	NA	TRBD1	TRBJ2-2	TGTGCCACTTCCGGGACAGGGTTAATGGGGGAGCTGTTTTTT	CATSGTGLMGELFF
TRBV27	NA	NA	TRBJ2-5	TGTGCCAGCAGTGGATACAGGGGGGGGATGGAGACCCAGTACTTC	CASSGYRGGMETQYF
TRBV7-9	NA	TRBD2	TRBJ2-7	TGTGCCAGCAGCCCCCCCCGCCGACTAGCGGCCTACGAGCAGTACTTC	CASSPPRRLAAYEQYF
TRBV18	NA	NA	TRBJ1-5	TGTGCCAGCTCACCACGGGGGGACTATAGCAATCAGCCCCAGCATTTT	CASSPRGDYSNQPQHF
TRBV11-2	NA	TRBD2	TRBJ2-7	TGTGCCAGCAGCTTAGGACTAGCGGGATCCTACGAGCAGTACTTC	CASSLGLAGSYEQYF
TRBV19	NA	TRBD2	TRBJ2-3	TGTGCCAGTAGTATTTTAAGACTAGCGGGAGCCGGTACAGATACGCAGTATTTT	CASSILRLAGAGTDTQYF
TRBV11-2	NA	NA	TRBJ2-1	TGTGCCAGCAGCGCACCCCTGCGGGTTTACAATGAGCAGTTCTTC	CASSAPLRVYNEQFF
TRBV6-2/TRBV6-3	NA	TRBD2	TRBJ2-1	TGTGCCAGCAGTTACTCCGGCGGGAGCTACAATGAGCAGTTCTTC	CASSYSGGSYNEQFF
TRBV28	NA	NA	TRBJ2-1	TGTGCCAGCAGTTCGGGATTTGAGCAGTTCTTC	CASSSGFEQFF
TRBV6-6	NA	TRBD1	TRBJ2-7	TGTGCCAGCAGTTACGGACAGGGGGGGGACGAGCAGTACTTC	CASSYGQGGDEQYF
TRBV29-1	NA	TRBD2	TRBJ2-1	TGCAGCGTTATAACGGGAGGGTCCAATGAGCAGTTCTTC	CSVITGGSNEQFF
TRBV15	NA	NA	TRBJ2-3	TGTGCCACCAGCGTGGGAGGAGGAACCACAGATACGCAGTATTTT	CATSVGGGTTDTQYF
TRBV10-1	NA	TRBD1	TRBJ1-1	TGCGCCAGCACCATACTTAAGGGGACAGGCCTTCGGGAGCCTGAAGCTTTCTTT	CASTILKGTGLREPEAFF
TRBV7-9	NA	NA	TRBJ1-1	TGTGCCAGCAGCTCTACGGGGTTAAGAACTGAAGCTTTCTTT	CASSSTGLRTEAFF
TRBV7-2	once	NA	TRBJ2-3	TGTGCCAGCAGCTCCTCCGCTAGCAGATACACAGATACGCAGTATTTT	CASSSSASRYTDTQYF
TRBV2	NA	NA	TRBJ2-7	TGTGCCAGCATAATTACGACGGGGTTCTACGAGCAGTACTTC	CASIITTGFYEQYF
TRBV18	NA	NA	TRBJ1-2	TGTGCCAGCTCACCTGATGGGACATTGGGCTATGGCTACACCTTC	CASSPDGTLGYGYTF
TRBV27	NA	TRBD2	TRBJ2-7	TGTGCCAAGCAGTTGAGTTGGGGCAGATCTGCACGGGAGGCCTCCTACGAGCAGTACTTC	CAKQLSWGRSAREASYEQYF
TRBV11-2	NA	TRBD1	TRBJ2-5	TGTGCCAGCAGCTTGCCCGGGACAGGGCAAGAGACCCAGTACTTC	CASSLPGTGQETQYF
TRBV7-9	NA	TRBD2	TRBJ2-1	TGTGCCAGCAGCCTTCTAGCGGGAGGCTACAATGAGCAGTTCTTC	CASSLLAGGYNEQFF
TRBV28	NA	NA	TRBJ1-3	TGTGCCAGCAAAGGGGTAGGGGGAAACACCATATATTTT	CASKGVGGNTIYF
TRBV5-5	NA	TRBD1	TRBJ2-7	TGTGCCAGCAGACCGGGACAGGGACTGATCGAGCAGTACTTC	CASRPGQGLIEQYF
TRBV7-6	NA	NA	TRBJ2-5	TGTGCCAGCAGCTCTCTACGGGGGCTTCAAGAGACCCAGTACTTC	CASSSLRGLQETQYF
TRBV30	NA	NA	TRBJ2-7	TGTGCCTGGAGTGTAATCAGTGGCGAGCAGTACTTC	CAWSVISGEQYF
TRBV6-6	NA	NA	TRBJ1-4	TGTGCCAGCAGTTCAACACAGGGCGTGGGTAATGAAAAACTGTTTTTT	CASSSTQGVGNEKLFF
TRBV19	once	TRBD1	TRBJ2-5	TGTGCCAGTAGTCTTGGGACAGCAGACCAAGAGACCCAGTACTTC	CASSLGTADQETQYF
TRBV11-2	NA	NA	TRBJ2-1	TGTGCCAGCAGCTTAGATGGAGGTTACTCCTACAATGAGCAGTTCTTC	CASSLDGGYSYNEQFF
TRBV14	NA	NA	TRBJ2-7	TGTGCCAGCAGCCAAGATTGGGGTTACGAGCAGTACTTC	CASSQDWGYEQYF
TRBV30	NA	TRBD2	TRBJ2-3	TGTGCCTGGAGCCCGGGACTAGCGATCTTGGATACGCAGTATTTT	CAWSPGLAILDTQYF
TRBV9	NA	NA	TRBJ2-5	TGTGCCAGCAGCGTAGGGGCGGGCCAAGAGACCCAGTACTTC	CASSVGAGQETQYF
TRBV4-1	NA	TRBD1	TRBJ2-6	TGCGCCAGCAGCCAAGATAGGATTTTGGGGACAGGGGCTAGCTCTGGGGCCAACGTCCTGACTTTC	CASSQDRILGTGASSGANVLTF
TRBV24-1	NA	NA	TRBJ1-1	TGTGCCACCAGTGAAACGGAAAACACTGAAGCTTTCTTT	CATSETENTEAFF
TRBV2	NA	NA	TRBJ1-5	TGTGCCAGCAGTGCCCTGATAGGCCGATATCAGCCCCAGCATTTT	CASSALIGRYQPQHF
TRBV7-3	once	TRBD2	TRBJ2-1	TGTGCCAGCAGCCAACTAGCGGGAGGCTACAATGAGCAGTTCTTC	CASSQLAGGYNEQFF
TRBV7-8	few	NA	TRBJ1-2	TGTGCCAGCAGCTTAGGAACCTCTAACTATGGCTACACCTTC	CASSLGTSNYGYTF
TRBV19	NA	TRBD2	TRBJ2-7	TGTGCCAGTAGTACCCGACTAGCTCCCTACGAGCAGTACTTC	CASSTRLAPYEQYF
TRBV28	NA	NA	TRBJ2-7	TGTGCCACCTACAATACCGGGACGGCCTCCTACGAGCAGTACTTC	CATYNTGTASYEQYF
TRBV4-1	NA	NA	TRBJ1-5	TGCGCCAGCAGCCAAGAAGGGGTAGAGGGATTTAGGGGCAATCAGCCCCAGCATTTT	CASSQEGVEGFRGNQPQHF
TRBV7-9	NA	TRBD1	TRBJ2-7	TGTGCCAGCAGCCGGGAAGGGCAGGGGGCCTACGAGCAGTACTTC	CASSREGQGAYEQYF
TRBV29-1	NA	TRBD2	TRBJ2-1	TGCAGCGTTGTCGGGACTAGCGGGAGGCATGAGCAGTTCTTC	CSVVGTSGRHEQFF
TRBV20-1	once	NA	TRBJ2-5	TGCAGTGCTATCGACATTTTCCAGTACTTC	CSAIDIFQYF
TRBV27	NA	NA	TRBJ1-6	TGTGCCAGCAGTTTAGAGGCGGCGGGATATTCACCCCTCCACTTT	CASSLEAAGYSPLHF
TRBV7-3	once	TRBD1	TRBJ2-5	TGTGCCAGCAGCTCGGACAGGCAAGAGACCCAGTACTTC	CASSSDRQETQYF
TRBV9	NA	NA	TRBJ2-2	TGTGCCAGCAGCCCCCGATTTCAGACCGGGGAGCTGTTTTTT	CASSPRFQTGELFF
TRBV7-8	once	NA	TRBJ2-1	TGTGCCAGCAGCTTAATCCACAATGAGCAGTTCTTC	CASSLIHNEQFF
TRBV7-9	NA	TRBD2	TRBJ2-7	TGTGCCAGCAGCTTAGGACTAGCGGGAGTTTCCTACGAGCAGTACTTC	CASSLGLAGVSYEQYF
TRBV29-1	NA	NA	TRBJ1-1	TGCAGCGGCGTACCAGGGGCCCTGTACACTGAAGCTTTCTTT	CSGVPGALYTEAFF
TRBV29-1	once	NA	TRBJ2-2	TGCAGCGTTGAAGGAGACGCACTAACCGGGGAGCTGTTTTTT	CSVEGDALTGELFF
TRBV29-1	NA	NA	TRBJ1-1	TGCAGCGTTGAAGAGGATACAGGAGGGGTAGGCACTGAAGCTTTCTTT	CSVEEDTGGVGTEAFF
TRBV4-1	NA	NA	TRBJ1-2	TGCGCCAGCAGCCAAAGGGACGGCCCCTATGGCTACACCTTC	CASSQRDGPYGYTF